This note documents a single TCR beta chain sequence. It has no known antigen specificity. Per-nucleotide qualities are absent, and no much larger clonotype sits a single base away. The trial excluded patients who had a history of autoimmune disease or who were on systemic immunosuppression. Peripheral blood for TCR sequencing was drawn from every dose cohort at baseline, at cycle 4 day 1 and at cycle 7 day 1. The samples were taken from a phase I, first-in-human, multicenter, open-label dose-escalation trial of ivuxolimab. The trial enrolled adults with locally advanced or metastatic head and neck squamous cell, hepatocellular, melanoma or renal cell carcinoma. Before TCR sequencing, CD4+ T cells and CD8+ T cells from peripheral blood were sorted into separate populations. To sequence the TCRbeta CDR3 region, genomic DNA was isolated from the sorted cells. The immunoSEQ Assay was used to sequence the TCRbeta CDR3 regions. TCRdb limited this immuneACCESS table to in-frame rearrangements with V and J called. A share of clones is missing; checked studies link under half to unresolved V genes, and the rest is unexplained. The sample table records approximately 69,000 clones; 85% to 95% of these occur just once. The ten largest clonotypes hold 15% to 18% of the sample.

The data originate from a study of OX40 agonist ivuxolimab in advanced cancers. In the study overall: Ivuxolimab, which targeted the costimulatory receptor OX40 (CD134), was an agonistic, fully human IgG2 monoclonal antibody. The paper describes the monotherapy dose-escalation part (N of about 47 patients) of the phase I trial of ivuxolimab. In the dose-escalation cohort, around four fifths of patients were male, and the mean age was approximately 60 years with a range of roughly 20 to 79. Intravenous ivuxolimab was administered to patients every 2 weeks at six dose levels: 0.01, 0.1, 0.3, 1.5, 3 and 10 mg/kg. Three dose-escalation patients achieved partial responses, one with hepatocellular carcinoma and two with cutaneous melanoma. The purpose of peripheral TCRbeta sequencing was to test whether ivuxolimab changed TCR sequence diversity and led to clonal T-cell expansion. Of the 50 to 55 dose-escalation patients, hepatocellular carcinoma was present in roughly 19, melanoma in roughly 15, renal cell carcinoma in 9 and head and neck cancer in 9. Prior anti-PD-1, anti-PD-L1 or anti-CTLA-4 therapy was permitted, and less than 45% of dose-escalation patients had received checkpoint inhibitors. On the study overall, not on this receptor specifically: After ivuxolimab, more expanded clones were found on average in CD8+ T cells than in CD4+ T cells. The antigen specificity of the peripheral T cells that underwent clonal expansion was not determined. Clonal expansion of both CD4+ and CD8+ blood T cells was observed from baseline to week 6 at doses 0.1 to 3.0 mg/kg. Low levels of normalized T-cell clonal expansion were also seen in some patients who did not respond. In the 0.1-3.0 mg/kg groups, partial responders were among the patients with the lowest normalized peripheral clonal expansion, particularly in CD8+ T cells.

The CDR3 starts with the cysteine, ends with the phenylalanine, and has 14 residues. Only CDR3 DNA remains: 42 bases, in frame from the first base. From the germline V gene (reference sequence), CDR1 is SEHNR and CDR2 is FQNEAQ. Germline trimming amounts to 3 bases on V and 2 bases on J, with 1 as the count of junction bases outside the gene matches. The chain was built from TRBV7-9 and TRBJ2-5; 9 nucleotides in the junction match TRBD2. Here the sequenced sample was CD4+ or CD8+ T cells sorted from blood, taken in a trial of the OX40 agonist ivuxolimab. This sequence was found in an adult with an advanced solid tumor such as melanoma, head and neck, liver or kidney cancer. CDR3 protein: CASSLTSGQETQYF. The DNA sequence is given as TGTGCCAGCAGCTTGACTAGCGGACAAGAGACCCAGTACTTC. Reference TRBV7-9 and TRBJ2-5 proteins supply the regions before and after the CDR3; the full variable domain is: DTGVSQNPRHKITKRGQNVTFRCDPISEHNRLYWYRQTLGQGPEFLTYFQNEAQLEKSRLLSDRFSAERPKGSFSTLEIQRTEQGDSAMYLCASSLTSGQETQYFGPGTRLLVL.